This TCR beta chain is from a study of T cell repertoires in cytomegalovirus infection. Study details: CMV epitopes that were recently identified and HLA-C-restricted were used alongside well-studied HLA-B-restricted ones.

V lost 3 bases and J 4 bases, leaving 7 bases between the germline ends. This CDR3 is 11 amino acids long. Germline CDR1 DFQATT, CDR2 SNEGSKA (reference sequence). TCRdb fed the reads into MiXCR, producing one record per CDR3 protein. The sample carries roughly 160,000 distinct CDR3 sequences, about 20% recorded once. This clonotype was detected only a few times. The antigen is undetermined. The receptor comes from a human donor in good health (CMV status not recorded). Some clones in this sample may be carry-over from other donors' samples. The sequenced sample was CD8+ T cells from cultured PBMCs, obtained from culture after CMV antigen stimulation. The chain recombines TRBV20-1 with TRBJ2-7; D is undetermined. The CDR3: CSARDFYEQYF. The CDR3 DNA follows: TGCAGTGCTAGGGATTTTTACGAGCAGTACTTC.